This T cell receptor beta chain was documented in a study of identical twins. TCRdb itself ran the 5' RACE reads through MiXCR, one entry per CDR3 protein. Among about 920,000 distinct CDR3 sequences, roughly an eighth were seen once, and the ten largest hold about 1.5%. There are a few counts of this clonotype. The CDR3 has 15 residues. Germline V gene data show CDR1 as SEHNR and CDR2 as FQNEAQ (reference sequence). The ends lost 5 bases at V and 3 bases at J; junction bases unmatched: 9. The data were also submitted as part of a second study, on yellow fever vaccine responses in identical twins.

Sequencing used PBMCs. The TCR sequence derives from a woman between 18 and 29 years old in good health. This chain uses TRBV7-9 with TRBJ2-5; TRBD1 agrees at 7 bases. CDR3 protein: CASSQIAGTEETQYF. The CDR3 DNA sequence: TGTGCCAGCAGCCAAATCGCCGGGACAGAAGAGACCCAGTACTTC.